Listed here are 20 T cell receptor beta chains from one sample, sequenced in a study of blood T cell repertoires in COVID-19. Clones were read by immunoSEQ multiplex PCR, and TCRdb kept only the in-frame ones, dropping some. There are 200,000 to 250,000 clones in the sample; 83% occur only once, and 2.9% lies in the top ten. The material sequenced was peripheral blood. The receptors come from a man aged 50 to 59 with active or convalescent COVID-19.

This chain uses TRBV6-5 with TRBJ1-2; D is perhaps TRBD1 (6 bases). V lost 7 bases, J lost 5 bases, and 20 bases lay in between. The CDR3 consists of 15 residues. Germline V CDR1 and CDR2: MNHEY, SVGAGI. The CDR3 coding sequence is TGTGCCAGCAATTCCGTGGGGGGGGCGCGATATGGCTACACCTTC. Its protein product is CASNSVGGARYGYTF.

The DNA of the CDR3 is TGTGCCAGCACCAACCCAGGATCCTATGGCTACACCTTC. Amino acids: CASTNPGSYGYTF. The chain employs TRBV6-6 and TRBJ1-2, with D unclear. The CDR3 has 13 residues. Germline CDR1 and CDR2: MNHNY and SVGAGI (reference sequence). V lost 7 bases and J 4 bases, leaving 13 bases between the germline ends.

V is TRBV6-5 and J is TRBJ1-5, with unresolved D. CDR1 and CDR2 (germline): MNHEY, SVGAGI. CDR3 size: 14 residues. Between the trimmed V and J ends, which lost 5 bases and 6 bases, there was a span of 14 bases. The CDR3 is CASSKSWGGQPQHF. The DNA for the CDR3 is TGTGCCAGCAGTAAGAGTTGGGGAGGTCAGCCCCAGCATTTT.

Only a few counts were recorded for this clone. The gene calls are TRBV28 and TRBJ2-7, with D possibly TRBD2 on 6 matching bases. V was pared by 3 bases and J by 0 bases, with 21 bases between. This CDR3 contains 18 residues. Germline loops: CDR1 MDHEN, CDR2 SYDVKM. For the CDR3, the DNA is TGTGCCAGCAGTTTCCCGGGAGCGGCGGCCCGCGGCTCCTACGAGCAGTACTTC. Translating gives CASSFPGAAARGSYEQYF.

The rearrangement links TRBV2 to TRBJ1-5; 8 bases map to TRBD1. Germline-derived CDR1 and CDR2 are SNHLY and FYNNEI. This CDR3 spans 18 amino acids. The ends lost 6 bases at V and 0 bases at J; junction bases unmatched: 13. CDR3 amino acids: CASSGSRDRSDSNQPQHF. Written as DNA, the CDR3 is TGTGCCAGCAGCGGGTCCCGGGACAGGTCGGATAGCAATCAGCCCCAGCATTTT.

V and J are TRBV29-1 and TRBJ2-7, with D possibly being TRBD2 (7 bases). Trimming left V 5 bases short and J 7 bases short, with 21 bases between. This CDR3 region has 14 residues. Per germline, CDR1 SQVTM and CDR2 ANQGSEA. CDR3 DNA sequence: TGCAGCGTTAGGACGCGGGGGCCAACTCTTGAGCAGTACTTC. Protein sequence: CSVRTRGPTLEQYF.

The rearrangement joins TRBV5-6 to TRBJ1-2; D may be TRBD1 (5 bases). This CDR3 contains 15 residues. The V gene's germline CDR1 is SGHDT and CDR2 YYEEEE. Trimming left V 2 bases short and J 3 bases short, with 14 bases between. DNA for the CDR3: TGTGCCAGCAGCTTACATATCAGGGTGGACTATGGCTACACCTTC. It is translated as CASSLHIRVDYGYTF.

This chain uses TRBV9 with TRBJ2-7; 12 nucleotides match TRBD1. This CDR3 region has 15 residues. The V segment lost 0 bases and the J segment 7 bases; nucleotides outside the gene matches: 5. Germline-derived CDR1 and CDR2 are SGDLS and YYNGEE. CDR3 amino acids: CASSVAGQGAEEQYF. CDR3 DNA: TGTGCCAGCAGCGTAGCGGGACAGGGGGCGGAAGAGCAGTACTTC. Combining the CDR3 with reference TRBV9 and TRBJ2-7 gives the whole variable domain DSGVTQTPKHLITATGQRVTLRCSPRSGDLSVYWYQQSLDQGLQFLIQYYNGEERAKGNILERFSAQQFPDLHSELNLSSLELGDSALYFCASSVAGQGAEEQYFGPGTRLTVT.

V gene TRBV29-1 combines with J gene TRBJ2-3; no clear D gene. V was cut by 6 bases and J by 4 bases, with 17 bases left in between. CDR1 and CDR2 from the germline V gene are SQVTM and ANQGSEA. The CDR3 spans 14 residues. CDR3 in amino acids: CSVAKWALADTQYF. CDR3 sequence (DNA): TGCAGCGTCGCCAAGTGGGCGCTTGCAGATACGCAGTATTTT.

The chain is built from TRBV12-5 and TRBJ1-1; 12 bases fit TRBD1. The germline gives CDR1 LGHNT, CDR2 FRNRAP. Trimming cost V 5 bases and J 0 bases; bases outside gene matches: 10. This CDR3 region has 18 residues. CDR3 protein: CASGRGPGQGALNTEAFF. The CDR3 nucleotides read TGTGCTAGTGGTCGGGGCCCGGGACAGGGGGCCCTGAACACTGAAGCTTTCTTT.

This rearrangement joins TRBV4-1 to TRBJ2-3; 10 bases align to TRBD1. Trimming removed 0 bases from V and 4 bases from J; junction bases left unmatched: 13. There are 19 residues in the CDR3. Germline V lookup: CDR1 MGHRA, CDR2 YSYEKL. CDR3: CASSQEWSARQGASDTQYF. The CDR3, as DNA: TGCGCCAGCAGCCAAGAATGGTCCGCGAGACAGGGGGCCTCAGATACGCAGTATTTT.

V gene TRBV19 combines with J gene TRBJ2-2; weak D call: TRBD1 (5 bases). CDR1 is LNHDA, CDR2 SQIVND, per germline (reference sequence). The V end was cut by 4 bases, the J end by 5 bases, with 8 bases between. This CDR3 comprises 13 residues. CDR3 in amino acids: CASSTQGTGELFF. CDR3 DNA sequence: TGTGCCAGTAGTACGCAGGGAACCGGGGAGCTGTTTTTT.

V is TRBV4-1 and J is TRBJ2-5, with D maybe TRBD2 (7 bases). Trimming cost V 2 bases and J 5 bases, with 21 bases left between them. The CDR3 spans 17 residues. From germline, CDR1 is MGHRA and CDR2 YSYEKL. The CDR3 protein is CASSQQGGADRGETQYF. The CDR3 DNA reads TGCGCCAGCAGCCAACAAGGGGGGGCGGATCGTGGGGAGACCCAGTACTTC.

The chain combines TRBV28 with TRBJ1-5, with 9 bases that match TRBD1. From germline, CDR1 is MDHEN and CDR2 SYDVKM. The ends lost 3 bases at V and 5 bases at J; junction bases unmatched: 17. The length of the CDR3 is 19 residues. The CDR3 loop reads CASSFTLLEGQGGDQPQHF. CDR3 bases: TGTGCCAGCAGTTTTACTCTTCTGGAGGGACAGGGAGGAGATCAGCCCCAGCATTTT.

The V call is TRBV6-4, the J call TRBJ1-5; 8 nucleotides line up with TRBD1. The CDR3 has 15 residues. J lost 2 bases, V lost 4 bases, and 4 bases had no gene match. Germline V CDR1 and CDR2: MRHNA, SNTAGT. CDR3 region: CASSVTGGGNQPQHF. In nucleotides, the CDR3 is TGTGCCAGCAGTGTAACAGGGGGTGGCAATCAGCCCCAGCATTTT.

V and J are TRBV19 and TRBJ1-2; D may be TRBD1 (6 bases). The CDR3 totals 13 residues. The germline V gene has CDR1 LNHDA and CDR2 SQIVND (reference sequence). Trimming pared 4 bases from V and 4 bases from J, leaving 10 bases between. CDR3 amino acids: CASSTGALYGYTF. In DNA, the CDR3 is TGTGCCAGTAGTACAGGGGCCCTCTATGGCTACACCTTC.

This chain's CDR3 is CASSAPQVAGELFF. CDR3 DNA sequence: TGTGCCAGCAGCGCCCCTCAAGTAGCCGGGGAGCTGTTTTTT. The gene calls are TRBV9 and TRBJ2-2; no clear D. Germline V gene lookup returns CDR1 SGDLS and CDR2 YYNGEE. The CDR3 contains 14 residues. Trimming removed 3 bases from V and 6 bases from J, with 12 bases in between. The full variable domain, its missing parts supplied by reference TRBV9 and TRBJ2-2, is DSGVTQTPKHLITATGQRVTLRCSPRSGDLSVYWYQQSLDQGLQFLIQYYNGEERAKGNILERFSAQQFPDLHSELNLSSLELGDSALYFCASSAPQVAGELFFGEGSRLTVL.

The rearrangement links TRBV30 to TRBJ2-6, with D perhaps matching TRBD2 (6 bases). Germline V lookup: CDR1 GTSNPN, CDR2 SVGIG (reference sequence). V gave up 3 bases and J gave up 0 bases, with 12 bases separating them. This CDR3 region has 16 residues. The CDR3 protein is CAWRPAGRSGANVLTF. Here the CDR3 DNA reads TGTGCCTGGAGACCAGCGGGTCGCTCTGGGGCCAACGTCCTGACTTTC.

The chain employs TRBV5-4 and TRBJ1-2, with no clear D. Germline V gives CDR1 SGHNT, CDR2 YYREEE (reference sequence). Trimming shortened V by 4 bases and J by 0 bases, and 7 bases separated the two germline ends. The CDR3 sequence is 13 residues long. In nucleotides, the CDR3 is TGTGCCAGCAGCCCCCCGGCTAACTATGGCTACACCTTC. This gives the protein CASSPPANYGYTF.

The V gene is TRBV2, the J gene TRBJ2-1, with D tentatively TRBD1 (6 bases). Germline V gene lookup returns CDR1 SNHLY and CDR2 FYNNEI. Trimming left V 2 bases short and J 4 bases short, with 15 bases between. This CDR3 comprises 16 residues. CDR3 residues: CASSESRGQGYNEQFF. CDR3 DNA: TGTGCCAGCAGTGAATCCAGGGGTCAAGGGTACAATGAGCAGTTCTTC.